Following are 29 T cell receptor beta chains from one sample sequenced in a study of control samples from healthy donors and cancer patients. The protocol was immunoSEQ multiplex PCR, while the TCRdb copy is restricted to in-frame clones and leaves out a portion. The sample shows about 150,000 clones, approximately 96% of them seen only once. The sequencing sample was made of blood. These receptors were collected from a man between 40 and 49 years old in good health.

This clone has a single count. V and J are TRBV24-1 and TRBJ1-2; no firm D call. Germline values: CDR1 KGHDR, CDR2 SFDVKD. The CDR3 spans 14 residues. The germline V and J ends were trimmed by 4 bases and 2 bases, with 10 bases remaining between them. The CDR3 bases are TGTGCCACCAGTGACCCGACCCTAAACTATGGCTACACCTTC. Protein product: CATSDPTLNYGYTF.

DNA for the CDR3: TGCGCCAGCACGGGGGGGACTAGCACAGATACGCAGTATTTT. It specifies CASTGGTSTDTQYF. This rearrangement joins TRBV5-1 to TRBJ2-3; 8 bases agree with TRBD2. This CDR3 region has 14 residues. The V segment lost 6 bases and the J segment 0 bases; nucleotides outside the gene matches: 3. Germline lookup yields CDR1 SGHRS and CDR2 YFSETQ. Combining the CDR3 with reference TRBV5-1 and TRBJ2-3 gives the whole variable domain KAGVTQTPRYLIKTRGQQVTLSCSPISGHRSVSWYQQTPGQGLQFLFEYFSETQRNKGNFPGRFSGRQFSNSRSEMNVSTLELGDSALYLCASTGGTSTDTQYFGPGTRLTVL.

The CDR3 bases are TGTGCCAGCAGCTTCCGGTCCGGGGTAAACACCATATATTTT. Protein: CASSFRSGVNTIYF. The V call is TRBV3-1 (or the pseudogene TRBV3-2), the J call TRBJ1-3; D remains ambiguous. CDR1 is LGHDT, CDR2 YNNKEL, per germline (reference sequence). There are 14 residues in the CDR3. The V end lost 5 bases, the J end lost 6 bases, and 14 bases lay between the germline ends.

Points on this clone: Other nucleotide sequences from this sample produce the same CDR3. The V call is TRBV24-1, the J call TRBJ2-3, with D unresolved. Per the germline V gene, CDR1 is KGHDR and CDR2 is SFDVKD. This CDR3 comprises 11 residues. The ends were cut back, 3 bases at V and 9 bases at J, with 6 bases in the middle. This CDR3 reads CATSDPDTQYF. CDR3 in DNA: TGTGCCACCAGTGATCCCGACACGCAGTATTTT.

This clone has only a few counts. V and J are TRBV15 and TRBJ1-4; D may be TRBD1 (6 bases). The CDR3 sequence is 16 residues long. V was clipped by 0 bases and J by 7 bases, with 15 bases between them. CDR1 is LNHNV, CDR2 YYDKDF, per germline (reference sequence). CDR3 protein: CATSRDPPGGGEKLFF. The CDR3 DNA reads TGTGCCACCAGCAGAGATCCCCCTGGAGGGGGTGAAAAACTGTTTTTT. Drawing the rest from reference TRBV15 and TRBJ1-4, the complete variable domain is DAMVIQNPRYQVTQFGKPVTLSCSQTLNHNVMYWYQQKSSQAPKLLFHYYDKDFNNEADTPDNFQSRRPNTSFCFLDIRSPGLGDTAMYLCATSRDPPGGGEKLFFGSGTQLSVL.

CDR3 protein: CASSPGEEKLFF. The CDR3 DNA follows: TGCGCCAGCAGCCCTGGAGAGGAAAAACTGTTTTTT. The rearrangement uses TRBV4-1 and TRBJ1-4; no firm D call. This CDR3 contains 12 residues. Germline V gives CDR1 MGHRA, CDR2 YSYEKL. Trimming cost V 4 bases and J 8 bases, with 8 bases left between them.

The chain combines TRBV9 with TRBJ2-3, with D possibly TRBD2 on 6 matching bases. Trimming took 3 bases from V and 1 from J, leaving 12 bases between them. The CDR3 is 15 residues long. CDR1 is SGDLS, CDR2 YYNGEE, per germline. CDR3 coding DNA: TGTGCCAGCAGCGGGTCCGGGGGAGGCACAGATACGCAGTATTTT. Its translation: CASSGSGGGTDTQYF.

The chain joins TRBV4-1 to TRBJ1-1, with D unclear. The CDR3 is 17 amino acids. Germline V CDR1 and CDR2: MGHRA, YSYEKL. V lost 3 bases and J lost 4, with 21 bases in between. CDR3 nucleotides: TGCGCCAGCAGCCAGTCCCCGGGCCTGGATGGTGGCACTGAAGCTTTCTTT. Translating it yields CASSQSPGLDGGTEAFF.

The chain is built from TRBV24-1 and TRBJ2-1, with D possibly being TRBD1 (7 bases). V lost 5 bases and J lost 8, with 15 bases in between. The CDR3 covers 14 residues. From germline, CDR1 is KGHDR and CDR2 SFDVKD. The CDR3 here is CATSAEGAKYEQFF. CDR3 sequence (DNA): TGTGCCACCAGTGCGGAGGGGGCTAAGTATGAGCAGTTCTTC.

V gene TRBV5-6 combines with J gene TRBJ1-1; 7 positions match TRBD1. The CDR3 loop spans 13 amino acids. J lost 9 bases, V lost 4 bases, and 9 bases had no gene match. From germline, CDR1 is SGHDT and CDR2 YYEEEE. The chain's CDR3 is CASSLRPGQKAFF. The CDR3 DNA follows: TGTGCCAGCAGCCTACGGCCGGGACAGAAAGCTTTCTTT. The full variable domain, in which reference TRBV5-6 and TRBJ1-1 provide the parts outside the CDR3, is DAGVTQSPTHLIKTRGQQVTLRCSPKSGHDTVSWYQQALGQGPQFIFQYYEEEERQRGNFPDRFSGHQFPNYSSELNVNALLLGDSALYLCASSLRPGQKAFFGQGTRLTVV.

The V gene is TRBV5-5, the J gene TRBJ1-5; 7 nucleotides align to TRBD1. From germline, CDR1 is SGHKS and CDR2 YYEKEE (reference sequence). V was clipped by 3 bases and J by 6 bases; unmatched bases: 3. The CDR3 totals 13 residues. The chain's CDR3 is CASSSGGSQPQHF. DNA of the CDR3: TGTGCCAGCAGCTCAGGGGGGAGTCAGCCCCAGCATTTT. Supplemented by reference TRBV5-5 and TRBJ1-5, the full variable domain reads DAGVTQSPTHLIKTRGQQVTLRCSPISGHKSVSWYQQVLGQGPQFIFQYYEKEERGRGNFPDRFSARQFPNYSSELNVNALLLGDSALYLCASSSGGSQPQHFGDGTRLSIL.

V is TRBV28 and J is TRBJ2-7, with TRBD1 as a possible D gene (5 bases). The CDR3 is made up of 14 amino acids. V lost 5 bases, J lost 1 base, and 12 bases lay in between. Germline CDR1 MDHEN, CDR2 SYDVKM. The CDR3 nucleotides are TGTGCCAGCAGTACGAACAGGAGATCCTACGAGCAGTACTTC. It yields the protein CASSTNRRSYEQYF. Filled out from reference TRBV28 and TRBJ2-7, the complete variable domain reads DVKVTQSSRYLVKRTGEKVFLECVQDMDHENMFWYRQDPGLGLRLIYFSYDVKMKEKGDIPEGYSVSREKKERFSLILESASTNQTSMYLCASSTNRRSYEQYFGPGTRLTVT.

This clone has only one observation. V is TRBV27 and J is TRBJ1-5, with unresolved D. The CDR3 totals 15 residues. Per germline, CDR1 MNHEY and CDR2 SMNVEV (reference sequence). Trimming pared 1 base from V and 1 base from J, leaving 8 bases between. The CDR3 DNA is TGTGCCAGCAGTTTATTGGGTTTGAGCAATCAGCCCCAGCATTTT. Its protein is CASSLLGLSNQPQHF.

The chain joins TRBV27 to TRBJ1-5, with unresolved D. V was clipped by 2 bases and J by 9 bases, with 17 bases between them. CDR3 length equals 15 residues. CDR1 MNHEY and CDR2 SMNVEV come from the germline V gene (reference sequence). In nucleotides, the CDR3 is TGTGCCAGCAGTTTAACTGGTAGCCGCGTATGGCCCCAGCATTTT. Amino acids: CASSLTGSRVWPQHF.

The rearrangement uses TRBV14 and TRBJ2-5; D is perhaps TRBD1 or TRBD2 (5 bases each). Germline-derived CDR1 and CDR2 are SGHDN and FVKESK. Trimming left V 1 base short and J 4 bases short, with 13 bases between. The CDR3 extends over 15 amino acids. CDR3 DNA: TGTGCCAGCAGCCAAGGCTTCACTAGGGGAGAGACCCAGTACTTC. This encodes CASSQGFTRGETQYF.

The chain employs TRBV2 and TRBJ1-6; unclear D gene. The V end was cut by 4 bases, the J end by 9 bases, with 13 bases between. Per germline, CDR1 SNHLY and CDR2 FYNNEI. The CDR3 runs to 14 residues. DNA of the CDR3: TGTGCCAGCAGTGTGCGGGGAAAGAGTTCACCCCTCCACTTT. This translates into CASSVRGKSSPLHF.

The chain links TRBV11-2 to TRBJ2-7, with a possible D match to TRBD2 (7 bases). The CDR3 length is 15 residues. V was trimmed by 0 bases and J by 4 bases, leaving 13 bases between them. In germline, CDR1 is SGHAT, CDR2 FQNNGV. The CDR3 here is CASSLEGGPSYEQYF. For the CDR3, the DNA is TGTGCCAGCAGCTTAGAGGGGGGGCCGTCTTACGAGCAGTACTTC. Using reference TRBV11-2 and TRBJ2-7 for the parts outside the CDR3, the full variable domain is EAGVAQSPRYKIIEKRQSVAFWCNPISGHATLYWYQQILGQGPKLLIQFQNNGVVDDSQLPKDRFSAERLKGVDSTLKIQPAKLEDSAVYLCASSLEGGPSYEQYFGPGTRLTVT.

The chain is built from TRBV18 and TRBJ2-1, with TRBD1 matching over 8 bases. This CDR3 contains 15 residues. Trimming removed 6 bases from V and 0 bases from J; junction bases left unmatched: 4. The germline V gene encodes CDR1 KGHSH and CDR2 LQKENI. CDR3 sequence reads: CASSTGASSYNEQFF. The CDR3 DNA reads as TGTGCCAGCTCGACAGGGGCGAGCTCCTACAATGAGCAGTTCTTC. Supplemented by reference TRBV18 and TRBJ2-1, the full variable domain reads NAGVMQNPRHLVRRRGQEARLRCSPMKGHSHVYWYRQLPEEGLKFMVYLQKENIIDESGMPKERFSAEFPKEGPSILRIQQVVRGDSAAYFCASSTGASSYNEQFFGPGTRLTVL.

J is TRBJ1-6 and V is TRBV7-9, with 10 positions matching TRBD1. Trimming cost V 4 bases and J 11 bases; bases outside gene matches: 5. The CDR3 runs to 14 residues. Germline V gene data show CDR1 as SEHNR and CDR2 as FQNEAQ (reference sequence). Written as DNA, the CDR3 is TGTGCCAGCAGCTCGGGACAGGGGAACGCACCCCTCCACTTT. Encoded protein: CASSSGQGNAPLHF.

For the CDR3, the DNA is TGTGCCTGGAGTGTACGACAGAGTGAAGCTTTCTTT. The encoded protein is CAWSVRQSEAFF. V usage is TRBV30 and J usage is TRBJ1-1, with D maybe TRBD1 (5 bases). CDR1 is GTSNPN and CDR2 is SVGIG in the germline V gene (reference sequence). Trimming shortened V by 0 bases and J by 7 bases, and 9 bases separated the two germline ends. The CDR3 sequence is 12 residues long.

This chain joins TRBV19 and TRBJ1-5; D is undetermined. The germline CDR1 and CDR2 sequences are LNHDA and SQIVND (reference sequence). The CDR3 length is 13 residues. V lost 3 bases and J lost 7, with 10 bases in between. The CDR3 coding sequence is TGTGCCAGTAGTATGGCCATGGGACAGCCCCAGCATTTT. Amino acid sequence: CASSMAMGQPQHF. The full variable domain, rest sourced from reference TRBV19 and TRBJ1-5, is DGGITQSPKYLFRKEGQNVTLSCEQNLNHDAMYWYRQDPGQGLRLIYYSQIVNDFQKGDIAEGYSVSREKKESFPLTVTSAQKNPTAFYLCASSMAMGQPQHFGDGTRLSIL.

This chain uses TRBV5-1 with TRBJ1-2, with 7 bases identical to TRBD1. The CDR3 covers 14 residues. Germline V gene data show CDR1 as SGHRS and CDR2 as YFSETQ. J was trimmed by 6 bases and V by 0 bases; bases with no gene match: 5. This CDR3 reads CASSLARGQDGYTF. The CDR3 region has the DNA TGCGCCAGCAGCTTGGCGAGGGGGCAGGATGGCTACACCTTC.

The J gene is TRBJ1-4, the V gene TRBV9, with D hard to call. Per the germline V gene, CDR1 is SGDLS and CDR2 is YYNGEE. Trimming left V 0 bases short and J 4 bases short, with 7 bases between. This CDR3 region has 14 residues. CDR3 region: CASSVGSNNEKLFF. The CDR3 DNA is TGTGCCAGCAGCGTAGGGAGCAATAATGAAAAACTGTTTTTT.

The genes are TRBV2 and TRBJ1-6; TRBD1 matches 7 bases. Germline CDR1 reads SNHLY; CDR2 reads FYNNEI. Germline trimming cut 7 bases from V and 7 bases from J; bases unmatched to any gene: 13. This CDR3 region has 16 residues. In DNA form, the CDR3 reads TGTGCCAGCATCGACAGGGAAGCTCGAGGGAATTCACCCCTCCACTTT. Encoded protein: CASIDREARGNSPLHF.

The chain is built from TRBV5-1 and TRBJ2-7; TRBD1 agrees at 10 bases. V gave up 5 bases and J gave up 0 bases; unmatched junction bases: 5. CDR1 SGHRS and CDR2 YFSETQ come from the germline V gene. The CDR3 has 15 residues. The CDR3, as DNA: TGCGCCAGCAGTCCTAGGACAGGGGGCTCCTACGAGCAGTACTTC. It encodes CASSPRTGGSYEQYF.

The genes are TRBV19 and TRBJ2-1; 15 bases agree with TRBD2. The CDR3 runs to 16 residues. Germline CDR1 LNHDA, CDR2 SQIVND (reference sequence). J lost 5 bases, V lost 5 bases, and 4 bases had no gene match. The CDR3 sequence: CASSLRTSGGDNEQFF. The CDR3 DNA is TGTGCCAGTAGTCTCCGGACTAGCGGGGGGGACAATGAGCAGTTCTTC.

The rearrangement uses TRBV2 and TRBJ1-2, with D tentatively TRBD1 (5 bases). Trimming pared 3 bases from V and 0 bases from J, leaving 11 bases between. Germline V lookup: CDR1 SNHLY, CDR2 FYNNEI. CDR3 length: 15 amino acids. The CDR3 loop is CASSEGTAANYGYTF. Written as DNA, the CDR3 is TGTGCCAGCAGTGAGGGGACGGCGGCTAACTATGGCTACACCTTC.

The chain uses TRBV6-5 and TRBJ2-7; D not certain. The germline CDR1 and CDR2 sequences are MNHEY and SVGAGI. The CDR3 consists of 16 residues. With 2 bases removed from V and 2 bases from J, the gap between germline ends came to 16 bases. The CDR3: CASSYTNPSVAYEQYF. In DNA form, the CDR3 reads TGTGCCAGCAGTTACACCAACCCGTCGGTCGCCTACGAGCAGTACTTC.

The V and J genes are TRBV5-8 and TRBJ1-1, with a weak D call TRBD1 (5 bases). Germline-derived CDR1 and CDR2 are SGHTS and YDEGEE. Between the trimmed V and J ends, which lost 4 bases and 5 bases, there was a span of 12 bases. There are 13 residues in the CDR3. The CDR3 reads CASSKWGGTEAFF. The DNA for the CDR3 is TGTGCCAGCAGCAAATGGGGGGGAACTGAAGCTTTCTTT. Full variable domain (rest looked up from reference TRBV5-8 and TRBJ1-1): EAGVTQSPTHLIKTRGQQATLRCSPISGHTSVYWYQQALGLGLQFLLWYDEGEERNRGNFPPRFSGRQFPNYSSELNVNALELEDSALYLCASSKWGGTEAFFGQGTRLTVV.